This T cell receptor (beta chain) is drawn from a study of T cells in Graves' hyperthyroidism and ophthalmopathy. TCR beta CDR3 regions were amplified from RNA transcripts. With the HTBI primer set, the TCR CDR3 went through a first round of RT-PCR. MiXCR, applied by TCRdb to the multiplex PCR reads, yields one record per CDR3 protein. The sample lists about 700,000 distinct CDR3 sequences, 14% occurring once. A lack of ophthalmopathy progression within 18 months defined stable Graves' hyperthyroidism. With regard to this clonotype: Possible read error: a much larger clone is one base away.

The specimen was blood. The sequence was collected from a woman aged 18-29 years with Graves' hyperthyroidism.

CDR3 nucleotides: TGTGCCAGCAGCGTAGGGTTGGGACAGGGGAACACTGAAACTTTCTTT. It translates to CASSVGLGQGNTETFF. J is TRBJ1-1 and V is TRBV9; 10 bases agree with TRBD1. CDR1 SGDLS and CDR2 YYNGEE come from the germline V gene. The CDR3 spans 16 residues.